The 21 T cell receptor beta chains listed next were all sequenced from one sample in a study of T cell repertoires in cytomegalovirus infection. TCRdb processed the reads anew with MiXCR; each CDR3 protein has one entry. The sample shows about 150,000 distinct CDR3 sequences, 32% of them seen only once. For these receptors, no antigen is known. The specimen was CD8+ T cells from cultured PBMCs, collected from culture after CMV antigen stimulation. These TCRs come from a human donor in good health (CMV status not recorded). Some clones in this sample may be carry-over from other donors' samples.

This clonotype turned up a few times. The chain combines TRBV29-1 with TRBJ1-1; D is unresolved. The CDR3 runs to 15 residues. In germline, CDR1 is SQVTM, CDR2 ANQGSEA. V lost 0 bases to trimming and J lost 0 bases, with 11 bases between them. CDR3 DNA sequence: TGCAGCGTTGAAGATCTTAAGATCATGAACACTGAAGCTTTCTTT. Translation gives CSVEDLKIMNTEAFF. Full variable domain (outside the CDR3, taken from reference TRBV29-1 and TRBJ1-1): SAVISQKPSRDICQRGTSLTIQCQVDSQVTMMFWYRQQPGQSLTLIATANQGSEATYESGFVIDKFPISRPNLTFSTLTVSNMSPEDSSIYLCSVEDLKIMNTEAFFGQGTRLTVV.

Turning to this clonotype: It may be a read error: a sequence one base away is much more abundant. This sequence joins TRBV6-1 and TRBJ2-3; 9 nucleotides align to TRBD2. The CDR3 runs 15 residues. Germline V lookup: CDR1 MNHNS, CDR2 SASEGT. CDR3 nucleotide sequence: TGTGCCAGCATTGAAATGGCGGGGGGGCCAGATACGCAGTATTTT. Translating gives CASIEMAGGPDTQYF.

This chain connects TRBV7-9 to TRBJ2-3, with no clear D. CDR1 SEHNR and CDR2 FQNEAQ come from the germline V gene (reference sequence). The V gene lost 0 bases and the J gene lost 4 bases, with 8 bases spanning the gap. The CDR3 sequence is 14 residues long. The CDR3 loop is CASSLAPVADTQYF. Written as DNA, the CDR3 is TGTGCCAGCAGCTTAGCCCCAGTTGCAGATACGCAGTATTTT.

This chain links TRBV20-1 with TRBJ2-1; 8 bases align to TRBD1. The CDR3 consists of 16 residues. Germline trimming cut 3 bases from V and 5 bases from J; bases unmatched to any gene: 12. Germline V CDR1 and CDR2: DFQATT, SNEGSKA (reference sequence). The CDR3 DNA reads TGCAGTGCTAGCCCCTGGCCGGGACAGGCAAACAATGAGCAGTTCTTC. Its protein product is CSASPWPGQANNEQFF.

This chain joins TRBV12-5 and TRBJ1-2; 8 positions agree with TRBD1. The V segment lost 4 bases and the J segment 3 bases; nucleotides outside the gene matches: 4. The germline CDR1 and CDR2 sequences are LGHNT and FRNRAP. The CDR3 runs 14 residues. In DNA, the CDR3 is TGTGCTAGTGGTTCACCGGGACAGGACTATGGCTACACCTTC. Translated, it gives CASGSPGQDYGYTF.

This clonotype was seen at least ten times. The chain has TRBV28 and TRBJ1-5; 7 bases map to TRBD1. This CDR3 is built from 14 residues. The germline gives CDR1 MDHEN, CDR2 SYDVKM. V trimming: 1 base; J trimming: 7 bases; junction bases outside the gene matches: 4. CDR3 DNA sequence: TGTGCCAGCAGTTTATTTGCAGGGGGACAGCCCCAGCATTTT. Its translation: CASSLFAGGQPQHF.

The rearrangement uses TRBV5-1 and TRBJ2-2, with 9 bases matching TRBD2. CDR3 length: 17 amino acids. Germline values: CDR1 SGHRS, CDR2 YFSETQ. Unmatched junction bases numbered 7, after V lost 1 base and J lost 3 bases. The CDR3 DNA reads TGCGCCAGCAGCTTGTCGTTAGCGGGGGAACACACCGGGGAGCTGTTTTTT. Translating gives CASSLSLAGEHTGELFF.

The chain carries TRBV7-8 and TRBJ2-6, with a possible D match to TRBD1 (5 bases). The CDR3 runs 18 residues. The germline CDR1 and CDR2 sequences are SGHVS and FQNEAQ. The ends were cut back, 5 bases at V and 3 bases at J, with 20 bases in the middle. The CDR3 DNA follows: TGTGCCAGCAGCCTGACAGATAAAGCTTGGGGTGGGGCCAACGTCCTGACTTTC. Translated: CASSLTDKAWGGANVLTF.

The chain employs TRBV5-4 and TRBJ1-2; D is unresolved. Germline loops: CDR1 SGHNT, CDR2 YYREEE (reference sequence). The CDR3 sequence is 13 residues long. V was trimmed by 0 bases and J by 8 bases, leaving 11 bases between them. The CDR3 spells CASSLEGLRGYTF. CDR3 in DNA: TGTGCCAGCAGCTTGGAAGGGTTGCGAGGCTACACCTTC.

The V call is TRBV20-1, the J call TRBJ2-1; 13 bases align to TRBD2. V gave up 4 bases and J gave up 6 bases; unmatched junction bases: 3. The CDR3 contains 14 residues. The germline CDR1 and CDR2 sequences are DFQATT and SNEGSKA (reference sequence). The DNA of the CDR3 is TGCAGTGCTACCGGGACTAGCGGGGCCAATGAGCAGTTCTTC. This sequence encodes CSATGTSGANEQFF.

A word on this clonotype: An end of the junction differs from the germline gene, which may be a read error. The chain combines TRBV19 with TRBJ1-5; no firm D call. CDR3 length: 11 amino acids. CDR1 is LNHDA, CDR2 SQIVND, per germline (reference sequence). For the CDR3, the DNA is TGTGCCACCAGCGGGTCCGGTTTGTGGTATTTT. Its translation: CATSGSGLWYF.

This clonotype has a handful of counts. The DNA for the CDR3 is TGTGCCAGCAGTTACAGGGCTAGCGGAGACCCCCTCAATGAGCAGTTCTTC. Translated, it gives CASSYRASGDPLNEQFF. The J gene is TRBJ2-1, the V gene TRBV6-6, with TRBD2 matching 7 bases. CDR3 length: 17 residues. In germline, CDR1 is MNHNY, CDR2 SVGAGI (reference sequence). After removal of 2 bases from V and 6 bases from J, the junction contained 13 bases not matched to a gene.

CDR3 in DNA: TGTGCCAGCAGCTTGACACCGCAAGAGACCCAGTACTTC. Translated: CASSLTPQETQYF. V and J are TRBV7-6 and TRBJ2-5; D uncertain. V dropped 3 bases and J dropped 2 bases, with 7 bases sitting between them. The germline V gene encodes CDR1 SGHVS and CDR2 FNYEAQ. This CDR3 comprises 13 residues.

CDR3 protein: CASSALTGGYNEQFF. The DNA of the CDR3 is TGTGCCAGCAGCGCCCTGACAGGGGGCTACAATGAGCAGTTCTTC. The chain recombines TRBV12-3 or TRBV12-4 with TRBJ2-1; 9 nucleotides line up with TRBD1. The CDR3 loop spans 15 amino acids. J was trimmed by 3 bases and V by 6 bases; bases with no gene match: 6.

The table lists this clonotype with a few counts. This sequence joins TRBV27 and TRBJ2-7, with D perhaps matching TRBD1 or TRBD2 (7 bases each). Deletions cut 0 bases from V and 6 bases from J, with 15 bases between. The CDR3 covers 15 residues. In germline, CDR1 is MNHEY, CDR2 SMNVEV (reference sequence). The CDR3 bases are TGTGCCAGCAGTTTATCGCAGGGGGGGGCTCTCGAGCAGTACTTC. This encodes CASSLSQGGALEQYF.

This clonotype showed up just a few times. The chain has TRBV6-2 or TRBV6-3 and TRBJ2-7; a weak D match, TRBD2 (5 bases). V was clipped by 2 bases and J by 5 bases, with 22 bases between them. CDR3 length: 17 residues. In germline, CDR1 is MNHEY, CDR2 SVGEGT. CDR3 residues: CASSYLLASRINDEQYF. For the CDR3, the DNA is TGTGCCAGCAGTTACCTTTTGGCTAGCCGAATAAACGACGAGCAGTACTTC.

Sample share makes this clonotype medium-sized. The chain joins TRBV7-2 to TRBJ2-2, with unresolved D. This CDR3 has 14 amino acids. Germline assignment: CDR1 SGHTA and CDR2 FQGNSA. With 1 base removed from V and 3 bases from J, the gap between germline ends came to 6 bases. CDR3 nucleotides: TGTGCCAGCAGCTTAGTGGCGTACACCGGGGAGCTGTTTTTT. Its protein product is CASSLVAYTGELFF.

A few counts support this clonotype. This chain uses TRBV4-2 with TRBJ2-5, with D tentatively TRBD1 (6 bases). CDR1 is LGHNA, CDR2 YNFKEQ, per germline. The length of the CDR3 is 14 residues. Trimming stripped 2 bases from V and 5 bases from J, with 12 bases between. CDR3 amino acids: CASSQLGARETQYF. In nucleotides, the CDR3 is TGTGCCAGCAGCCAATTGGGGGCCCGCGAGACCCAGTACTTC.

The V gene is TRBV4-1, the J gene TRBJ2-3, with a weak D call TRBD1 (5 bases). Germline CDR1 and CDR2: MGHRA and YSYEKL. CDR3 length: 14 residues. Trimming removed 0 bases from V and 2 bases from J, with 6 bases in between. CDR3: CASSQEQVTDTQYF. CDR3 nucleotide sequence: TGCGCCAGCAGCCAAGAACAGGTCACAGATACGCAGTATTTT.

This clonotype was detected ten times or more. The chain carries TRBV7-9 and TRBJ2-7, with TRBD1 identical over 8 bases. The CDR3 loop spans 19 amino acids. V gave up 5 bases and J gave up 4 bases; unmatched junction bases: 22. CDR1 is SEHNR and CDR2 is FQNEAQ in the germline V gene (reference sequence). CDR3 residues: CASSDTGGLFGTVLYEQYF. As DNA, the CDR3 is TGTGCCAGCAGCGACACAGGGGGGTTGTTCGGGACGGTGCTGTACGAGCAGTACTTC. The full variable domain, in which reference TRBV7-9 and TRBJ2-7 provide the parts outside the CDR3, is DTGVSQNPRHKITKRGQNVTFRCDPISEHNRLYWYRQTLGQGPEFLTYFQNEAQLEKSRLLSDRFSAERPKGSFSTLEIQRTEQGDSAMYLCASSDTGGLFGTVLYEQYFGPGTRLTVT.

This clonotype has only a few counts. The chain is built from TRBV7-6 and TRBJ2-3, with D unclear. CDR1 is SGHVS and CDR2 is FNYEAQ in the germline V gene. Trimming took off 4 bases at V and 4 bases at J, with 9 bases between the two ends. The CDR3 extends over 13 amino acids. Here the CDR3 DNA reads TGTGCCAGCAGCTCGATACGTGCAGATACGCAGTATTTT. Translating gives CASSSIRADTQYF.